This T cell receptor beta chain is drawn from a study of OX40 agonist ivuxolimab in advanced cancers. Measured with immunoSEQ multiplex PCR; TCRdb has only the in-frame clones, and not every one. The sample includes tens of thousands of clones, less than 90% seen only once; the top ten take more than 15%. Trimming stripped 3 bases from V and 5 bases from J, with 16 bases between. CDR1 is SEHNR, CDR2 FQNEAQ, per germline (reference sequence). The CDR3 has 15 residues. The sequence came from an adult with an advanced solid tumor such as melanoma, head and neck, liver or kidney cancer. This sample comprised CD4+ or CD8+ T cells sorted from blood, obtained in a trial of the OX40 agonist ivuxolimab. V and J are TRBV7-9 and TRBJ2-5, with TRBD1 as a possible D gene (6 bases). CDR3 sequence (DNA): TGTGCCAGCAGCTTGTCAGCAGGGGTGAGGGAGACCCAGTACTTC. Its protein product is CASSLSAGVRETQYF.